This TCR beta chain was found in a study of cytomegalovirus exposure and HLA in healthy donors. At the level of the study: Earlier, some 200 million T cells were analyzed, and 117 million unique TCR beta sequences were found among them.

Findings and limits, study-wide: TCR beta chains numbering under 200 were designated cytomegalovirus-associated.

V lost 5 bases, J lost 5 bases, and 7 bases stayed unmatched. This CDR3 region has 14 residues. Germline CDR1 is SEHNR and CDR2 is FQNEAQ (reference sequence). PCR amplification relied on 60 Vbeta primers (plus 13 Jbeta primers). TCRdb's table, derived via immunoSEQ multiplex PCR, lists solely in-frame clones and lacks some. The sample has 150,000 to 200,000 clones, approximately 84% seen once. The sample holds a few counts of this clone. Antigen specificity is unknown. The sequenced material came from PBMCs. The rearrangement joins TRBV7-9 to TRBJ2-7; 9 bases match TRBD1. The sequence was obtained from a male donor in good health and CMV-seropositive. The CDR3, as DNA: TGTGCCAGCAGCCCGGGACAGGGCGTAGACGAGCAGTACTTC. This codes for CASSPGQGVDEQYF.